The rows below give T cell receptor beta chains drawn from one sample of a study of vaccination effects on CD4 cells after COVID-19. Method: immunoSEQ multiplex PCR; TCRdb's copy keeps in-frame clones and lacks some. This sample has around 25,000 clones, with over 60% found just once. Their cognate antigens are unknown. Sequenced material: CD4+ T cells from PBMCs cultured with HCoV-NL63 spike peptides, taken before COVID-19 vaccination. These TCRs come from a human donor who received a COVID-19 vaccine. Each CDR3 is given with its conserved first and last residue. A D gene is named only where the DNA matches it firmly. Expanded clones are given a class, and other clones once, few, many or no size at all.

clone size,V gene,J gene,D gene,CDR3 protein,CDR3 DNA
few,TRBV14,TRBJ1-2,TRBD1,CASSHGTGFWYGYTF,TGTGCCAGCAGCCACGGGACAGGGTTTTGGTATGGCTACACCTTC
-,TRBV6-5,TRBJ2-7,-,CASHRAGPAYEQYF,TGTGCCAGCCATCGGGCAGGACCTGCCTACGAGCAGTACTTC
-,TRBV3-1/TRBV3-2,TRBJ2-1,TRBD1,CASSQVYRQGAHNEQFF,TGTGCCAGCAGCCAAGTTTACAGACAGGGAGCCCACAATGAGCAGTTCTTC
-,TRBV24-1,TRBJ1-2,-,CATSDAGGRGNYGYTF,TGTGCCACCAGTGACGCGGGGGGGAGGGGGAACTATGGCTACACCTTC
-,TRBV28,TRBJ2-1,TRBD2,CASSLFLAGGPSRNEQFF,TGTGCCAGCAGTTTATTTCTAGCGGGAGGGCCGAGCAGGAATGAGCAGTTCTTC
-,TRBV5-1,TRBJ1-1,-,CASGAGMNTEAFF,TGCGCCAGCGGCGCAGGAATGAACACTGAAGCTTTCTTT
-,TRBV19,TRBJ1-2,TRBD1,CASSMMGITGDGYTF,TGTGCCAGTAGTATGATGGGTATTACAGGGGATGGCTACACCTTC
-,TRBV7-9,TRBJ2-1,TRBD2,CASSLAGGDEQFF,TGTGCCAGCAGCTTAGCGGGAGGGGATGAGCAGTTCTTC
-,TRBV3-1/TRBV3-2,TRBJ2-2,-,CASSPGVAVTGELFF,TGTGCCAGCAGCCCCGGGGTAGCCGTCACCGGGGAGCTGTTTTTT
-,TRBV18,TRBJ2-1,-,CASSPPYSGKEQFF,TGTGCCAGCTCACCACCGTATTCGGGGAAAGAGCAGTTCTTC
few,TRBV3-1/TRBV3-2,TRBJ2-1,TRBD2,CASSQWTSGSHNEQFF,TGTGCCAGCAGCCAATGGACTAGCGGGAGTCACAATGAGCAGTTCTTC
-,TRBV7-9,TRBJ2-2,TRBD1,CASSLGQGARELFF,TGTGCCAGCAGCTTGGGACAGGGGGCCCGGGAGCTGTTTTTT
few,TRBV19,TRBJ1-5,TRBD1,CASSQVGDRNQPQHF,TGTGCCAGTTCCCAGGTGGGGGACAGAAATCAGCCCCAGCATTTT
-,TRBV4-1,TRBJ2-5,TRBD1,CASSQDTTGETQYF,TGCGCCAGCAGCCAAGATACGACAGGGGAAACCCAGTACTTC
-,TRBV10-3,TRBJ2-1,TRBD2,CASRVAGSSYNEQFF,TGTGCCTCCAGGGTAGCGGGATCCTCCTACAATGAGCAGTTCTTC
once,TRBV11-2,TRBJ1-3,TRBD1,CASSITGGGGNTIYF,TGTGCCAGCAGCATAACAGGGGGAGGTGGAAACACCATATATTTT
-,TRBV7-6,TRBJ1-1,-,CASSAGRTIMNTEAFF,TGTGCCAGCAGCGCAGGACGGACGATTATGAACACTGAAGCTTTCTTT
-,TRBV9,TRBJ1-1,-,CASSPWPGQNYKTNTEAFF,TGTGCCAGCAGCCCTTGGCCAGGACAGAACTATAAGACTAACACTGAAGCTTTCTTT
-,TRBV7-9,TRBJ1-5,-,CASSTGRGLGNQPQHF,TGTGCCAGCAGCACCGGGCGGGGGCTAGGCAATCAGCCCCAGCATTTT
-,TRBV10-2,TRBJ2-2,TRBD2,CASSDPPDRGGTGELFF,TGCGCCAGCAGTGACCCCCCGGACCGGGGGGGGACCGGGGAGCTGTTTTTT
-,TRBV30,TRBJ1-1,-,CAWSVAMNTEAFF,TGTGCCTGGAGTGTGGCCATGAACACTGAAGCTTTCTTT
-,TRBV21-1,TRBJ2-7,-,CASSPEGRCEQYF,TGTGCCAGCAGCCCCGAGGGCCGATGTGAGCAGTACTTC
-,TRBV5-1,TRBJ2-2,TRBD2,CAGRAGANTGELFF,TGCGCCGGAAGAGCGGGGGCGAACACCGGGGAGCTGTTTTTT
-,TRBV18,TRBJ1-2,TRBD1,CASSPGQGANYGYTF,TGTGCCAGCTCACCAGGTCAGGGGGCGAACTATGGCTACACCTTC
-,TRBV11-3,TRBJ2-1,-,CASSPGGVKGNEQFF,TGTGCCAGCAGCCCCGGTGGGGTTAAGGGCAATGAGCAGTTCTTC
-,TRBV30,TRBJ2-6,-,CAWRGSGANVLTF,TGTGCCTGGAGGGGGTCTGGGGCCAACGTCCTGACTTTC
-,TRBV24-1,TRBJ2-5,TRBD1,CATSDPGTGQETQYF,TGTGCCACCAGTGACCCCGGGACAGGGCAAGAGACCCAGTACTTC
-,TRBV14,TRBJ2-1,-,CASSPTAREGATYNEQFF,TGTGCCAGCAGCCCCACCGCACGGGAAGGGGCTACCTACAATGAGCAGTTCTTC
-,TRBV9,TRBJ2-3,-,CASSVVVTTDTQYF,TGTGCCAGCAGCGTAGTAGTGACCACAGATACGCAGTATTTT